This T cell receptor beta chain was identified during a study of T cells after posttransplantation cyclophosphamide. Findings of the study overall: Later post-transplant blood repertoires were often dominated by donor CD8+ memory clones. Blood and skin or GI T cell repertoires showed limited TRB overlap.

Concerning this clone: What it recognizes is unknown.

The germline gives CDR1 SEHNR, CDR2 FQNEAQ (reference sequence). V gave up 2 bases and J gave up 4 bases; unmatched junction bases: 8. CDR3 length: 16 residues. The protocol was immunoSEQ multiplex PCR, while the TCRdb copy is restricted to in-frame clones and leaves out a portion. The sample shows about 24,000 clones, about 82% of them seen only once. This chain joins TRBV7-9 and TRBJ2-7, with TRBD2 matching 10 bases. The specimen sequenced was PBMCs. The receptor was isolated from an older woman with a blood cancer, CMV-positive, and with a related stem cell donor. The CDR3 DNA reads TGTGCCAGCAGCTTATTCCCTAGCGGGGGTGCGTACGAGCAGTACTTC. Translation: CASSLFPSGGAYEQYF.